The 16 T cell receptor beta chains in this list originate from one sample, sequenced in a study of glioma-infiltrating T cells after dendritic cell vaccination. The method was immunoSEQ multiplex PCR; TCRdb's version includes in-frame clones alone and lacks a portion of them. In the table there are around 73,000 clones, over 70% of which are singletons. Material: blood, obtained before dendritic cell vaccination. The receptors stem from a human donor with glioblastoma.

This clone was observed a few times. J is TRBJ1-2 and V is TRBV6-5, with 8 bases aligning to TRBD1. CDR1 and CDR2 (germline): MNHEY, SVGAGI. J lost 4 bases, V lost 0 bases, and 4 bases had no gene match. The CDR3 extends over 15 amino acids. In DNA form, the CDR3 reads TGTGCCAGCAGTTACTCCGGACAGGGTGGCTATGGCTACACCTTC. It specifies CASSYSGQGGYGYTF.

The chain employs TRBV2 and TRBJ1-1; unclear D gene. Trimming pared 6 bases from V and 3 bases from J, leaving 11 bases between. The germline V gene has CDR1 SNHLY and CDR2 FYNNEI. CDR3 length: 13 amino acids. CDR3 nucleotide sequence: TGTGCCAGCAGAGCGGAACGCCACACTGAAGCTTTCTTT. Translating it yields CASRAERHTEAFF.

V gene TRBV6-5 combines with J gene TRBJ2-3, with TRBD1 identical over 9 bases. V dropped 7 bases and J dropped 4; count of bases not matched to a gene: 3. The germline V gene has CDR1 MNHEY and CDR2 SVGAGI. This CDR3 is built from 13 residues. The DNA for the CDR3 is TGTGCCAGCAAGACAGGGGGGCCAGATACGCAGTATTTT. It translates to CASKTGGPDTQYF.

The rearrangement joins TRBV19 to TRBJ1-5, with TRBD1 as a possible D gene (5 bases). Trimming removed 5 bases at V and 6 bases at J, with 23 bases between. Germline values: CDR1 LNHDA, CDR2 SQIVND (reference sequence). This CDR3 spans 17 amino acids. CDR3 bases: TGTGCCAGTAGTCCCCGGGGGGTCGGCAGGGCGGGTCAGCCCCAGCATTTT. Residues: CASSPRGVGRAGQPQHF.

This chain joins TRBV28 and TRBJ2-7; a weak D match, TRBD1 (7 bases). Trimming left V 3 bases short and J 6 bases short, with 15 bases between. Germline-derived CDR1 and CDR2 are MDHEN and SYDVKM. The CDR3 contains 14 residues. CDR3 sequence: CASSLAGQKGEQYV. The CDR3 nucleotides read TGTGCCAGCAGTTTGGCGGGACAGAAAGGCGAGCAGTACGTC.

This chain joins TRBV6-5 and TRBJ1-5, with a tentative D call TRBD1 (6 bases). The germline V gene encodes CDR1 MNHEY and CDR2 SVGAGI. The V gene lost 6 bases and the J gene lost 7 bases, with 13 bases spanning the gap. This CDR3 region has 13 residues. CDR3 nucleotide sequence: TGTGCCAGCAGAAGACAGGTAGGACAGCCCCAGCATTTT. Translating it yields CASRRQVGQPQHF.

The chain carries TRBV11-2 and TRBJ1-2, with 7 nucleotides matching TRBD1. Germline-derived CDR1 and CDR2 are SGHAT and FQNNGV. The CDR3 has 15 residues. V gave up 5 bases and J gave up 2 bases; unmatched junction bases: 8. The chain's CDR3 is CASSPVTGDNYGYTF. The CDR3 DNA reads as TGTGCCAGCAGCCCTGTCACAGGGGACAACTATGGCTACACCTTC.

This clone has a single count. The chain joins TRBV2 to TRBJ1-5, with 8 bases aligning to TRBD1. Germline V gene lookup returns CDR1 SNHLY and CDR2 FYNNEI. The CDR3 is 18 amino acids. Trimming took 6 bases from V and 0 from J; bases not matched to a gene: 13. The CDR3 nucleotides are TGTGCCAGCAGCTTATCCGGACAGGGAACTTATAGCAATCAGCCCCAGCATTTT. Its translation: CASSLSGQGTYSNQPQHF.

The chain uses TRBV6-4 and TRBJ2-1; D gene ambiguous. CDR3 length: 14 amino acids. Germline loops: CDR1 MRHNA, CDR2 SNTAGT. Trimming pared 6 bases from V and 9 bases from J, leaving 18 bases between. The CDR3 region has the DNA TGTGCCAGCAGAGCCGACTGGTCCTCCGGTGAGCAGTTCTTC. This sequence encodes CASRADWSSGEQFF.

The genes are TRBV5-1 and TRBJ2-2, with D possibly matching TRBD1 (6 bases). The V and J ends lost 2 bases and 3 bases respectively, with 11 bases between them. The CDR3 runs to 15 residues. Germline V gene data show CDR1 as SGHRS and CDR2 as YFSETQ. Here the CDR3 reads CASSLQGTDTGELFF. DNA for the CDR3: TGCGCCAGCAGCTTACAGGGAACGGACACCGGGGAGCTGTTTTTT.

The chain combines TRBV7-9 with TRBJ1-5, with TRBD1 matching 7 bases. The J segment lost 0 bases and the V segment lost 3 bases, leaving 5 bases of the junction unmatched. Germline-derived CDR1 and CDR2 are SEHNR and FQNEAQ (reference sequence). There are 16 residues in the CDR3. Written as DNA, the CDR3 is TGTGCCAGCAGCTTGATGGCAGGGGGTAGCAATCAGCCCCAGCATTTT. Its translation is CASSLMAGGSNQPQHF.

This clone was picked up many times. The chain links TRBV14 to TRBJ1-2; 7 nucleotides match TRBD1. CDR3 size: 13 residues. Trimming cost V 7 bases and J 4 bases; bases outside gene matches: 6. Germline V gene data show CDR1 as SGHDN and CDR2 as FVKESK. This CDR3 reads CASNTGASYGYTF. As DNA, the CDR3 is TGTGCCAGCAACACAGGGGCGAGCTATGGCTACACCTTC.

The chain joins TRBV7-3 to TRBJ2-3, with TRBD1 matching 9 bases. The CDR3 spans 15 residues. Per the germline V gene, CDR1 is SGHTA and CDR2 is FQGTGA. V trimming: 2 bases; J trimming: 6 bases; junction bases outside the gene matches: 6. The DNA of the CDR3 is TGTGCCAGCAGCTTAGGACAGGGGATGAGTGATACGCAGTATTTT. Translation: CASSLGQGMSDTQYF.

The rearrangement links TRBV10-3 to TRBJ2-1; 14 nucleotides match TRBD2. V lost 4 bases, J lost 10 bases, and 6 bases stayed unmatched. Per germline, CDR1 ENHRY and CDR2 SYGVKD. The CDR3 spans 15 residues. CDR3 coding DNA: TGTGCCATCAGTGGCGGGACTAGCGGGGGCCTCGAGCAGTTCTTC. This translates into CAISGGTSGGLEQFF.

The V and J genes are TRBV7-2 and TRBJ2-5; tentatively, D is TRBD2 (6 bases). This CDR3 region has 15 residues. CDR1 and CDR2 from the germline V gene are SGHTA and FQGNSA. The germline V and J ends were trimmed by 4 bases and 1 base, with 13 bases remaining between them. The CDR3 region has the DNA TGTGCCAGCAGCTCAACGGGGGTTCTCCAAGAGACCCAGTACTTC. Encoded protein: CASSSTGVLQETQYF.

CDR3 loop: CASTGEQGVSDTQYF. The CDR3 nucleotides read TGTGCCAGCACCGGTGAACAGGGGGTTTCAGATACGCAGTATTTT. This rearrangement joins TRBV2 to TRBJ2-3, with 8 bases lining up with TRBD1. CDR3 size: 15 residues. Trimming at V came to 7 bases and at J to 4 bases, leaving 10 bases not matched to a gene. CDR1 is SNHLY and CDR2 is FYNNEI in the germline V gene.